The present TCR beta chain was sequenced within a study of cytomegalovirus exposure and HLA in healthy donors. V was pared by 5 bases and J by 8 bases, with 15 bases between. The CDR3 consists of 13 residues. Looked up from germline, CDR1 is GTSNPN and CDR2 is SVGIG (reference sequence). The PCR employed 60 Vbeta primers together with 13 Jbeta primers. Measured with immunoSEQ multiplex PCR; TCRdb has only the in-frame clones, and not every one. The sample lists around 130,000 clones; 70% to 90% were seen once. The origin of this receptor is a woman aged 40 to 55 in good health and CMV-seropositive. The specimen sequenced was PBMCs. This chain connects TRBV30 to TRBJ1-4; D may be TRBD1 (6 bases). DNA for the CDR3: TGTGCCTGGGTACAGGGATCGGGGGAAAAACTGTTTTTT. Translated: CAWVQGSGEKLFF. Using reference TRBV30 and TRBJ1-4 for the parts outside the CDR3, the full variable domain is SQTIHQWPATLVQPVGSPLSLECTVEGTSNPNLYWYRQAAGRGLQLLFYSVGIGQISSEVPQNLSASRPQDRQFILSSKKLLLSDSGFYLCAWVQGSGEKLFFGSGTQLSVL.